The rows below give T cell receptor beta chains drawn from one sample of a study of cytomegalovirus exposure and HLA in healthy donors. Measured with immunoSEQ multiplex PCR; TCRdb has only the in-frame clones, and not every one. The sample shows about 130,000 clones, about three quarters of them seen only once. Sequenced sample: PBMCs. These receptors were collected from a man aged 45-65 years in good health and CMV-seronegative. CDR3s include the opening cysteine and the closing phenylalanine or tryptophan. The order of the fields is J gene, clone size, D gene, V gene, CDR3 DNA, CDR3 protein. A D gene is named only where the DNA matches it firmly. Size is stated for part of the rows, as once, few or many counts, or as a class when the clone is expanded.

>TRBJ2-1|.|TRBD1|TRBV19
TGTGCCAGTATCGGGACAGGGAGCTCCTACAATGAGCAGTTCTTC
CASIGTGSSYNEQFF
>TRBJ2-1|.|TRBD2|TRBV2
TGTGCCTCGGAGCGGGGGAGCGAGCAGTTCTTC
CASERGSEQFF
>TRBJ1-5|few|TRBD1|TRBV7-9
TGTGCCAGCAGCCTCGGGGACAGGGCGAGCCATAGCAATCAGCCCCAGCATTTT
CASSLGDRASHSNQPQHF
>TRBJ2-7|few|.|TRBV11-2
TGTGCCAGCAGCTTAGATGGGGAACGGGGGATTTTTAGCTCCTACGAGCAGTACTTC
CASSLDGERGIFSSYEQYF
>TRBJ1-2|.|.|TRBV30
TGTGCCTGGAGCGCTGGGCATCTTACCTATGGCTACACCTTC
CAWSAGHLTYGYTF
>TRBJ2-5|.|.|TRBV10-1
TGCGCCAGGGTAGAAATGTCAGGGGAAGAGACCCAGTACTTC
CARVEMSGEETQYF
>TRBJ2-4|few|TRBD1|TRBV4-1
TGCGCCAGCAGCCAGGATCCCCCCCGGACAGGGGAAAACATTCAGTACTTC
CASSQDPPRTGENIQYF
>TRBJ2-2|.|.|TRBV5-4
TGTGCCAGCAGCGGGGGACAAGCCAACACCGGGGAGCTGTTTTTT
CASSGGQANTGELFF
>TRBJ1-2|.|TRBD1|TRBV5-6
TGTGCCAGCAGCTTGGGACAGGGGGTGAACTATGGCTACACCTTC
CASSLGQGVNYGYTF
>TRBJ2-7|.|TRBD1|TRBV18
TGTGCCAGCTCACCACCGGGACAGGGGATGTACGAGCAGTACTTC
CASSPPGQGMYEQYF
>TRBJ2-1|.|TRBD1|TRBV11-2
TGTGCCAGCAGCCCTGACAGGGTAGGCAATGAGCAGTTCTTC
CASSPDRVGNEQFF
>TRBJ1-1|few|.|TRBV7-9
TGTGCCAGCACCCGGGGGGACACTGAAGCTTTCTTT
CASTRGDTEAFF
>TRBJ1-2|.|.|TRBV7-9
TGTGCCAGCACCCGCCCCGGCGCAGGGGATTCGGCTGGCTACACCTTC
CASTRPGAGDSAGYTF
>TRBJ2-3|few|.|TRBV5-6
TGTGCCAGCAGCTTGGCGGGTGCAGGGTGGATTGCCGCTACGCAGTATTTT
CASSLAGAGWIAATQYF
>TRBJ1-1|.|TRBD1|TRBV10-3
TGTGCCATCAGTGAGTCGGACAGGCCCATGAACACTGAAGCTTTCTTT
CAISESDRPMNTEAFF
>TRBJ1-1|.|.|TRBV11-2
TGTGCCAGCAGCTCTAGCCCCCAGCACTTCACTGAAGCTTTCTTT
CASSSSPQHFTEAFF
>TRBJ2-7|.|TRBD2|TRBV5-6
TGTGCCAGCAGCTTAGGACTAGCGGGGGGGCCGACCTACGAGCAGTACTTC
CASSLGLAGGPTYEQYF
>TRBJ2-3|.|.|TRBV7-2
TGTGCCAGGTCCCCGGGGGGCCCGGGCACAGATACGCAGTATTTT
CARSPGGPGTDTQYF
>TRBJ1-1|.|.|TRBV5-1
TGCGCCAGCAGCGAGGGGCGCTTAGGGGGCACTGAAGCTTTCTTT
CASSEGRLGGTEAFF
>TRBJ1-2|once|.|TRBV28
TGTGCCAGCATCCCGGGAGCGAACTATGGCTACACCTTC
CASIPGANYGYTF
>TRBJ2-3|.|TRBD1|TRBV7-9
TGTGCCAGCAGCGCTAGCGACAGGGGGGTTACAGATACGCAGTATTTT
CASSASDRGVTDTQYF
>TRBJ1-1|.|TRBD1|TRBV7-6
TGTGCCAGCAGCGCGGGACAGGGCGGTGAAGCTTTCTTT
CASSAGQGGEAFF
>TRBJ2-7|.|.|TRBV6-6
TGTGCCAGCAGCGGCAGTAGTTCGGGCGAGCAGTACTTC
CASSGSSSGEQYF
>TRBJ1-5|once|.|TRBV28
TGTGCCAGCAGTTTATTTTGGCAGGGAAATCAGCCCCAGCATTTT
CASSLFWQGNQPQHF
>TRBJ1-2|.|.|TRBV4-1
TGCGCCAGCAGCCAAGGGTCCGGACAGTACTCACGGTACTATGGCTACACCTTC
CASSQGSGQYSRYYGYTF
>TRBJ1-6|.|TRBD1|TRBV6-1
TGTGCCAGCACCTTGACAGGGACTGAATCACCCCTCCACTTT
CASTLTGTESPLHF
>TRBJ1-1|.|.|TRBV7-3
TGTGCCAGCGGGGGGGGTGGAACTGAAGCTTTCTTT
CASGGGGTEAFF
>TRBJ1-6|.|TRBD1|TRBV9
TGTGCCAGCAGCGTAGGGGACAGAAATTCACCCCTCCACTTT
CASSVGDRNSPLHF
>TRBJ2-2|.|TRBD1|TRBV6-1
TGTGCCAGCAGTGGGGGGACAGAGACGAACACCGGGGAGCTGTTTTTT
CASSGGTETNTGELFF
>TRBJ1-1|.|TRBD1|TRBV7-8
TGTGCCAGCAGCTTGCAGGGGGAGATAGCTTCTGAAGCTTTCTTT
CASSLQGEIASEAFF
>TRBJ2-3|.|.|TRBV15
TGTGCCACCAGCACCTCCGAGGATACGCAGTATTTT
CATSTSEDTQYF
>TRBJ1-1|.|.|TRBV5-1
TGCGCCAGCAGCTTGGGATGGTCTACGGGGGGGGACACTGAAGCTTTCTTT
CASSLGWSTGGDTEAFF
>TRBJ1-2|.|TRBD1|TRBV9
TGTGCCAGCAGCGTAGGGGTGACAGGGGGCGCTTCCGTCGGTGGCTACACCTTC
CASSVGVTGGASVGGYTF
>TRBJ1-4|.|.|TRBV4-3
TGCGCCAGCAGCCAAGTTCTGGTCTCGGATGAAAAACTGTTTTTT
CASSQVLVSDEKLFF
>TRBJ2-3|.|TRBD1|TRBV4-3
TGCGCCAGCAGCCAAGGGGACAGGGGGACAGATACGCAGTATTTT
CASSQGDRGTDTQYF
>TRBJ2-2|.|.|TRBV6-6
TGTGCCAGCAGGGTCGGGACTCCATCGAACACCGGGGAGCTGTTTTTT
CASRVGTPSNTGELFF
>TRBJ1-1|.|.|TRBV7-9
TGTTCCAGCAGCTCTGTTGAGGACACTGAAGCTTTCTTT
CSSSSVEDTEAFF
>TRBJ1-4|.|.|TRBV2
TGTGCCAGCAGTCAGACACCCGCTAATGAAAAACTGTTTTTT
CASSQTPANEKLFF
>TRBJ2-3|.|TRBD2|TRBV6-5
TGTGCCAGCAGTAGAGCGGGGGTGAGCACAGATACGCAGTATTTT
CASSRAGVSTDTQYF
>TRBJ1-1|.|.|TRBV4-3
TGCGCCAGCAGCCAAGCCAGGAGGACTTACACTGAAGCTTTCTTT
CASSQARRTYTEAFF
>TRBJ1-2|.|.|TRBV2
TGTGCCAGCAGCGATGAACAGGGTTATGGCTACACCTTC
CASSDEQGYGYTF
>TRBJ1-2|.|TRBD1|TRBV6-1
TGTGCCAGCAGTGGTACCGGGACAGCCGACTATGGCTACACCTTC
CASSGTGTADYGYTF
>TRBJ1-2|.|.|TRBV4-2
TGTGCCAGCAGCCAAGATCTGGTGCCGAGGTCTTATGGCTACACCTTC
CASSQDLVPRSYGYTF
>TRBJ2-3|.|.|TRBV5-8
TGTGCCAGCAGCTCACAGGGAGCAGATACGCAGTATTTT
CASSSQGADTQYF
>TRBJ2-5|.|.|TRBV21-1
TGTGCCAGCAGTGGCCCCCCGTACCAAGAGACCCAGTACTTC
CASSGPPYQETQYF
>TRBJ1-3|.|.|TRBV9
TGTGCCAGCAGCGTAATGGGAGATTCTGGAAACACCATATATTTT
CASSVMGDSGNTIYF
>TRBJ2-2|few|TRBD1|TRBV7-2
TGTGCCAGCAGCCGGACAGGGAACGGGGAGCTGTTTTTT
CASSRTGNGELFF
>TRBJ2-1|.|TRBD1|TRBV5-1
TGCGCCAGCTCAAATCCGACAGGGTTCGATGAGCAGTTCTTC
CASSNPTGFDEQFF
>TRBJ2-1|.|.|TRBV15
TGTGCCACCAGCACCTTGACAGGATACAATGAGCAGTTCTTC
CATSTLTGYNEQFF
>TRBJ1-1|.|.|TRBV9
TGTGCCAGCAGCGCGGGGGAGGTGAACACTGAAGCTTTCTTT
CASSAGEVNTEAFF
>TRBJ2-5|.|.|TRBV5-4
TGTGCCAGCAGCGCGCGCACTAAGACGATAGAGACCCAGTACTTC
CASSARTKTIETQYF
>TRBJ2-5|.|.|TRBV4-1
TGCGCCAGCAGCCAAGTCCTCGGGGAGACCCAGTACTTC
CASSQVLGETQYF